This T cell receptor beta chain emerged from a study of radiotherapy plus CTLA-4 blockade in lung cancer. Background on the study: Overall, around 20% of patients showed an objective response, while about 30% attained disease control.

Findings and limits, study-wide: Radiotherapy with ipilimumab was followed by blood expansion of tumor-derived clones.

The ends lost 4 bases at V and 7 bases at J; junction bases unmatched: 7. The CDR3 has 15 amino acids. Germline V gene data show CDR1 as MNHNS and CDR2 as SASEGT. A single count supports this clone. Its antigen is still unknown. Sequencing was performed with immunoSEQ multiplex PCR; in TCRdb, only in-frame clones are kept and a portion is missing. The table shows 48,000 or so clones, with approximately 84% occurring only once. CTLA-4 blockade using ipilimumab, together with focal radiation, was received by patients with chemo-refractory metastatic non-small-cell lung cancer. This receptor was obtained from a human donor with non-small cell lung cancer whose response to radiotherapy plus ipilimumab could not be evaluated. The chain is built from TRBV6-1 and TRBJ1-6, with 7 bases identical to TRBD1. The material sequenced was peripheral blood, taken from a patient treated with radiotherapy plus ipilimumab. CDR3 sequence: CASSALTGKNSPLHF. The CDR3, as DNA: TGTGCCAGCAGTGCATTGACAGGGAAGAATTCACCCCTCCACTTT.